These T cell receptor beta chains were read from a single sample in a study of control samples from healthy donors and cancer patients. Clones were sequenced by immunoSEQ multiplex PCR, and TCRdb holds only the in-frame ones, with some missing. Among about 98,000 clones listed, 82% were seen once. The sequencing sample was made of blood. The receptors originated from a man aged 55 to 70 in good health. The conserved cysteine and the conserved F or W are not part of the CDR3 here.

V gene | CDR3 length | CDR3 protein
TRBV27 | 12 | ASSLFKLGETQY
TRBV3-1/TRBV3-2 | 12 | ASSQGQGRTEAF
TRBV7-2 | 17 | ASSSGITGPNSYNSPLH
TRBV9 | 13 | ASSVVGATNTEAF
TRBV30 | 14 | AWSTPGGDGLQPQH
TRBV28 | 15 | ASSLSLAGLYQETQY
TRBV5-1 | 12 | ASSLHQDYEKLF
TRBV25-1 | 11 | ASRDNVMREQF
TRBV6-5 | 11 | ASSYTSRDTQY
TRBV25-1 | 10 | ASSGAAGGYT